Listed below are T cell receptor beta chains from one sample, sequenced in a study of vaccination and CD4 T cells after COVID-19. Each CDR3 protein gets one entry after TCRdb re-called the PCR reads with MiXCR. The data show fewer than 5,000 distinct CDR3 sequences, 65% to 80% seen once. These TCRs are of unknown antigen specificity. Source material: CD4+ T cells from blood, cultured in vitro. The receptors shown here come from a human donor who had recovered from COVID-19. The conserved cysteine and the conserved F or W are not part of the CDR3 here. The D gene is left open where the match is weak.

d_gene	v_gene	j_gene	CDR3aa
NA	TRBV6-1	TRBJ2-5	ASTPPGEETQY
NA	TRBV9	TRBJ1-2	ASSVVEGDGYT
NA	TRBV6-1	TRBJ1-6	ASSEDVGSESPLH
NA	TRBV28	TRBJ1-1	ASSSLGARTEAF
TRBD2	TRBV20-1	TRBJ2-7	SVWRGGYEQY
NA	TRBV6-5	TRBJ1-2	ASSYSIDGRVNGYT
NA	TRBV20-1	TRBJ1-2	SGLSGEGGYT
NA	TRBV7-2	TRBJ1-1	ASSLMPGNTEAF
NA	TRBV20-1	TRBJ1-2	SARRPESFYGYT
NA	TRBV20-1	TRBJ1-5	SARTGGRSNQPQH
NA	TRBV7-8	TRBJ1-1	ASSKDRLNTEAF
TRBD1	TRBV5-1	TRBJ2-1	ASSLQGAPSYNEQF
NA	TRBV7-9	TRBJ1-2	ASSFSGRPNYGYT
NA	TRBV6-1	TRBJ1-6	ASSPCYRAGRKGSPLH